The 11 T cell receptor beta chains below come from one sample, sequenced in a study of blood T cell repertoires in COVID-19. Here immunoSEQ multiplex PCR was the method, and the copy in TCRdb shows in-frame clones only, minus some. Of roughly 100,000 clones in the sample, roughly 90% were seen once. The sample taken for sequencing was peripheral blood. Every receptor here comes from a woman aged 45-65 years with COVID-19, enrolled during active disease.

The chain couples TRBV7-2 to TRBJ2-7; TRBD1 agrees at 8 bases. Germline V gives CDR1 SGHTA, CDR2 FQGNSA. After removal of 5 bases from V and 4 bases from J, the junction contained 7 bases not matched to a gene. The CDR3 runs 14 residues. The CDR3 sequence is CASSADRGPYEQYF. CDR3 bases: TGTGCCAGCAGCGCAGACAGGGGCCCTTACGAGCAGTACTTC.

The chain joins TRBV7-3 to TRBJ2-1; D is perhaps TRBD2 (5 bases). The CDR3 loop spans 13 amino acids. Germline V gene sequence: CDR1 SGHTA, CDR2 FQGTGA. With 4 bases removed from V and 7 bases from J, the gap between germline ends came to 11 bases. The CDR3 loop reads CASSSWSGNEQFF. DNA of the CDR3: TGTGCCAGCAGCTCTTGGTCGGGGAATGAGCAGTTCTTC.

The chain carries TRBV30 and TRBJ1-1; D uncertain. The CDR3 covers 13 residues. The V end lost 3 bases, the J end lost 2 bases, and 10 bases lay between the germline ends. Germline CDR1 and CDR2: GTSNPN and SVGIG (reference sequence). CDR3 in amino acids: CAWSEQENTEAFF. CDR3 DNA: TGTGCCTGGAGCGAGCAGGAAAACACTGAAGCTTTCTTT.

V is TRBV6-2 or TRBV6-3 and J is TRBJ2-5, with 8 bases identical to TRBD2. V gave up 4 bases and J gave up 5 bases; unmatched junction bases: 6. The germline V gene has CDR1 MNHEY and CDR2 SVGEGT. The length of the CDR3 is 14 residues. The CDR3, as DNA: TGTGCCAGCAGTTTCCAAGCGGGGGTGGAGACCCAGTACTTC. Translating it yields CASSFQAGVETQYF.

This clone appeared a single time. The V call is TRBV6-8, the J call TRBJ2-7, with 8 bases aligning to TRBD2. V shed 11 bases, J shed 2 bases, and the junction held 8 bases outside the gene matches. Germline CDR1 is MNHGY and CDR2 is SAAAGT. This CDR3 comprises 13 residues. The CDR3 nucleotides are TGTGCCGAAGGCCGGACTAGCACCTACGAGCAGTACTTC. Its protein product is CAEGRTSTYEQYF.

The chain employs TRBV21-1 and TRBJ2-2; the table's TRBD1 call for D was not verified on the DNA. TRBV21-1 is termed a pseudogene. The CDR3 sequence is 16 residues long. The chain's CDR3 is CASSKSEIQGAGELFF. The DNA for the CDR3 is TGTGCCAGCAGCAAATCTGAGATACAGGGGGCCGGGGAGCTGTTTTTT.

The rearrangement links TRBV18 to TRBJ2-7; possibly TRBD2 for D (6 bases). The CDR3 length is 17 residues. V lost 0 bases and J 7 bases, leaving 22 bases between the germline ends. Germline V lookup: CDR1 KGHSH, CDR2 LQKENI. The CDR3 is CASSPPSSEGPQAEQYF. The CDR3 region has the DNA TGTGCCAGCTCACCACCATCTAGCGAGGGGCCACAGGCGGAGCAGTACTTC.

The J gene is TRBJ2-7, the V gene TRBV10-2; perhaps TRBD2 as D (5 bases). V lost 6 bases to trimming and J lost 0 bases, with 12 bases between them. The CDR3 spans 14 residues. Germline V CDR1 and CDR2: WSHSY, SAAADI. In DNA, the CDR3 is TGCGCCAGCAGGAGAGGGTTGAGCTCCTACGAGCAGTACTTC. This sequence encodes CASRRGLSSYEQYF.

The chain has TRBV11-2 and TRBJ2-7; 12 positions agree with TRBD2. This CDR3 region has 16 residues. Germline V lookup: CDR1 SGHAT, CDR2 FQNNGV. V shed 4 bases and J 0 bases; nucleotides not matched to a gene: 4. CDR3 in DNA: TGTGCCAGCAGCTCACTAGCGGGGGGTCCCTCCTACGAGCAGTACTTC. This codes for CASSSLAGGPSYEQYF.

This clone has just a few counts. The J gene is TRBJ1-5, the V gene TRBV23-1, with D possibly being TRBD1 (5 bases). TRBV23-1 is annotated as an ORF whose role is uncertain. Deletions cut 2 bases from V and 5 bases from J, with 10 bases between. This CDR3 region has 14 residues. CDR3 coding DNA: TGCGCCAGCAGTCAAGAGGCAGGGTATCAGCCCCAGCATTTT. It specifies CASSQEAGYQPQHF.

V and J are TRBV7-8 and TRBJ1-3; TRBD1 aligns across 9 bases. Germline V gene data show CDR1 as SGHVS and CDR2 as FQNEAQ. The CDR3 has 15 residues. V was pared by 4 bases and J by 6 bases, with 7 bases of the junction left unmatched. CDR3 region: CASSSPGQGLNTIYF. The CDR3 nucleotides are TGTGCCAGCAGCTCACCGGGACAGGGATTAAACACCATATATTTT.